This record looks at one TCR beta chain sequence and its context. The target antigen is unknown. The assay was immunoSEQ multiplex PCR, and TCRdb's table has in-frame clones only and misses some. This sample has roughly 30,000 clones, with approximately 86% found just once. The data belong to a study of PD-L1 blockade in urothelial cancer. About the research overall: Individuals in the cohort had been given 0 to 3 earlier chemotherapy regimens. Blood was tested 3 weeks (second dose) and 6 weeks into treatment.

Individual patients had between 1 and 8 samples, taken pretreatment and on-treatment. The CDR3 is 15 residues long. Trimming at V came to 5 bases and at J to 6 bases, leaving 7 bases not matched to a gene. Germline V gene sequence: CDR1 SGHAT, CDR2 FQNNGV. Whole-study findings and limits: Where pretreatment blood TCR clonality fell below the median, better survival was predicted.

This sequence joins TRBV11-2 and TRBJ1-2, with TRBD1 matching 12 bases. This sequence originates from a man aged 50 to 60 with urothelial cancer. Sequences were derived from PBMCs, sampled around atezolizumab (anti-PD-L1) treatment. In DNA, the CDR3 is TGTGCCAGCAGCAGAGGGACAGGGGGCGTCGATGGCTACACCTTC. This encodes CASSRGTGGVDGYTF.